What follows are 6 T cell receptor beta chains derived from one specimen sequenced in a study of blood T cell repertoires in COVID-19. Only in-frame clones appear in the TCRdb table, and some are missing; sequencing was by immunoSEQ multiplex PCR. The sample carries approximately 85,000 clones, just under 85% recorded once. The material sequenced was peripheral blood. These receptors were taken from a woman between 65 and 79 years old with active or convalescent COVID-19.

V gene TRBV29-1 combines with J gene TRBJ1-4; no clear D gene. Trimming left V 0 bases short and J 7 bases short, with 9 bases between. The germline V gene has CDR1 SQVTM and CDR2 ANQGSEA. The CDR3 spans 13 residues. CDR3 region: CSVEESLGEKLFF. CDR3 nucleotides: TGCAGCGTTGAAGAAAGTCTCGGTGAAAAACTGTTTTTT.

The chain employs TRBV3-1 (or the pseudogene TRBV3-2) and TRBJ2-3, with D perhaps matching TRBD2 (5 bases). The CDR3 length is 13 residues. The V end was cut by 3 bases, the J end by 6 bases, with 10 bases between. Germline V gene lookup returns CDR1 LGHDT and CDR2 YNNKEL (reference sequence). CDR3 bases: TGTGCCAGCAGCCATTACGGAGGCGATACGCAGTATTTT. It encodes CASSHYGGDTQYF.

This chain links TRBV12-3 or TRBV12-4 with TRBJ1-6; D call uncertain. Trimming stripped 2 bases from V and 11 bases from J, with 10 bases between. This CDR3 is built from 13 residues. The CDR3 spells CASSLSSAAPLHF. DNA of the CDR3: TGTGCCAGCAGTTTAAGCTCCGCGGCACCCCTCCACTTT.

The chain recombines TRBV28 with TRBJ1-6; D is ambiguous. Germline V gives CDR1 MDHEN, CDR2 SYDVKM. There are 18 residues in the CDR3. The V end was cut by 8 bases, the J end by 2 bases, with 22 bases between. The CDR3 sequence is CASQKGRGGRAYNSPLHF. The DNA of the CDR3 is TGTGCCAGCCAGAAGGGCCGCGGAGGCCGTGCCTATAATTCACCCCTCCACTTT.

The chain couples TRBV5-1 to TRBJ2-6, with 9 bases fitting TRBD1. This CDR3 comprises 16 residues. The V and J ends lost 4 bases and 2 bases, in that order; junction bases with no gene match: 4. Germline V gives CDR1 SGHRS, CDR2 YFSETQ. The CDR3 sequence is CASSQTGGAGANVLTF. The CDR3 DNA reads as TGCGCCAGCAGCCAAACAGGGGGCGCTGGGGCCAACGTCCTGACTTTC.

CDR3 DNA sequence: TGCAGTGCTAGTCAACAGCATAATTCACCCCTCCACTTT. Protein sequence: CSASQQHNSPLHF. The rearrangement joins TRBV20-1 to TRBJ1-6; D gene unclear. CDR1 is DFQATT and CDR2 is SNEGSKA in the germline V gene (reference sequence). This CDR3 spans 13 amino acids. V dropped 3 bases and J dropped 5 bases, with 8 bases sitting between them.